This T cell receptor beta chain derives from a study of cytomegalovirus exposure and HLA in healthy donors. Trimming removed 6 bases from V and 3 bases from J, with 11 bases in between. The CDR3 has 14 residues. The germline CDR1 and CDR2 sequences are MNHEY and SVGAGI. Whole-study findings and limits: In an earlier analysis, about 87% or about 30%: the productive usage of most TCR beta V segments.

Vbeta (60) and Jbeta (13) primers were used in the PCR. Only in-frame clones appear in the TCRdb table, and some are missing; sequencing was by immunoSEQ multiplex PCR. The repertoire holds roughly 110,000 clones, with roughly 71% as singletons. Donors in the study were healthy people who gave bone marrow. Though probably carrying unrecorded immune exposures, donors were nominally healthy at sampling. On this clone itself: The antigen is not known.

This clonotype was obtained from a male donor in good health and CMV-seropositive. This chain links TRBV6-5 with TRBJ2-2; perhaps TRBD2 as D (5 bases). The specimen was PBMCs. CDR3: CASRLQLDTGELFF. The CDR3 coding sequence is TGTGCCAGCAGGCTTCAACTAGACACCGGGGAGCTGTTTTTT.